A selection of T cell receptor beta chains follows, all from one sample in a study of spatial heterogeneity in lung cancer. One entry per CDR3 protein, called by TCRdb with MiXCR from the 5' RACE reads. The sample carries 15,000 to 20,000 distinct CDR3 sequences, approximately 6.5% recorded once. Sequencing was performed on lung tumor tissue, taken at surgery. The source of these receptors is a female donor with early-stage non-small cell lung cancer. Both conserved end residues are trimmed from each CDR3. The size of a clone is reported for some rows only, either as once, few or many, or as a class for expanded clones.

>TRBV7-2|many
ASSPQPAGETETQY
>TRBV4-3|many
ASSQSDGGTQY
>TRBV5-1|many
ASSLSTMDTEAF
>TRBV12-3/TRBV12-4|many
ASSLGTPNSPLH
>TRBV3-1|many
ASSLQTTGSPLH
>TRBV12-3/TRBV12-4|.
ASSLPERGGNNQPQH
>TRBV6-5|few
ASSYSRERGNIQY
>TRBV3-1|.
ASSPLGGEQF
>TRBV7-8|.
ASSTRGDTYEQY
>TRBV7-2|many
ASSFTGILEQY
>TRBV19|many
ASTPGRLAGELF
>TRBV4-1|many
ASSTPGQITGELF
>TRBV5-6|.
ASSSPRWAKEQS
>TRBV5-6|few
ASSPGTGSYNEQF
>TRBV20-1|many
SARQGADTQY
>TRBV5-4|few
ASSVTSGGFYNEQF
>TRBV20-1|many
SASTAGGTDTQY